Listed below are T cell receptor beta chains from one sample, sequenced in a study of a mutant IDH1 vaccine in newly diagnosed glioma. Using immunoSEQ multiplex PCR, the repertoire was profiled, and TCRdb retains in-frame clones only, with some absent. The sample includes about 54,000 clones, around 83% seen only once; the top ten take over 2.5%. Their antigens are not known. The sample in question was PBMCs, obtained from a glioma patient whose treatment included an IDH1 peptide vaccine. The receptor source for this set is a woman in her forties or fifties with glioma. Both conserved end residues are part of each CDR3. Fields, in order: D gene, J gene, V gene, clone size, CDR3 DNA, CDR3 protein. D genes are given only for firm matches. The size entry is marked missing in some rows and otherwise reads once, few, many or a size class.

>NA|TRBJ2-5|TRBV2|NA
TGTGCCTGCAAGACAGAAGCCTTCCAAGAGACCCAGTACTTC
CACKTEAFQETQYF
>NA|TRBJ1-6|TRBV6-6|NA
TGTGCCAGTGACCAGGGAGGTAATTCACCCCTCCACTTT
CASDQGGNSPLHF
>TRBD1|TRBJ2-5|TRBV2|NA
TGTGCCAGCAGTGAGGGGACAGGGTTCCGGGAGACCCAGTACTTC
CASSEGTGFRETQYF
>TRBD2|TRBJ2-3|TRBV9|NA
TGTGCCAGCAGCGGGGGGACTAGCGGACTCACAGATACGCAGTATTTT
CASSGGTSGLTDTQYF
>NA|TRBJ1-4|TRBV19|NA
TGTGCCAGTAGTCCCCGGAACGCTAATGAAAAACTGTTTTTT
CASSPRNANEKLFF
>TRBD2|TRBJ2-2|TRBV2|NA
TGTGCCAGCACTGAAACCGGACTAGCGGGGGCCAAGGCTTTTTTT
CASTETGLAGAKAFF
>NA|TRBJ2-7|TRBV6-6|NA
TGTGCCAGCAGTTACGGCGGAGACTACGAGCAGTACTTC
CASSYGGDYEQYF
>NA|TRBJ2-5|TRBV5-1|once
TGCGCCAGCAGCAGAATGGGGGTGGGAGAGACCCAGTACTTC
CASSRMGVGETQYF
>NA|TRBJ1-1|TRBV13|NA
TGTGCCAGCAGCCGGTGGGGGACTGAAGCTTTCTTT
CASSRWGTEAFF
>NA|TRBJ2-5|TRBV19|NA
TGTGCCAGTAGTATGACATCTACTAGTGAGGACCAGTACTTC
CASSMTSTSEDQYF
>TRBD1|TRBJ1-5|TRBV19|NA
TGTGCCAGTAGTCCGCGACAGGGGTCGGCCTCCAATCAGCCCCAGCATTTT
CASSPRQGSASNQPQHF
>NA|TRBJ2-5|TRBV14|once
TGTGCCAGCAGCCAATGGGAGACCCAGTACTTC
CASSQWETQYF
>TRBD2|TRBJ2-6|TRBV7-2|few
TGTGCCAGCAGCTTAGGACTAGCGGGGGGGGCTGGGGCCAACGTCCTGACTTTC
CASSLGLAGGAGANVLTF
>TRBD1|TRBJ1-3|TRBV5-5|NA
TGTGCCAGCAGCTTGGACGGGACAGGAACGAATCCTGGAAACACCATATATTTT
CASSLDGTGTNPGNTIYF